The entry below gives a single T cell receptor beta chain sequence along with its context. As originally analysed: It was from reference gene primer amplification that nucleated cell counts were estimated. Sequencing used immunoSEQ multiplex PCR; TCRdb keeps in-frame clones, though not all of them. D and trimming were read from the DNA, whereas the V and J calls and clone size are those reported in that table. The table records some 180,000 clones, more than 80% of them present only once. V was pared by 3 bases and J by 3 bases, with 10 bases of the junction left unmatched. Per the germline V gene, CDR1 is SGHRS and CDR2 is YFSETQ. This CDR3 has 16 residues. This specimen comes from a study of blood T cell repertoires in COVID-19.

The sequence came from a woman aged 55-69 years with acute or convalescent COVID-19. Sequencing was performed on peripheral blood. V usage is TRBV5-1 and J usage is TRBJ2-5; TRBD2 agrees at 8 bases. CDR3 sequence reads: CASSWATGGPEETQYF. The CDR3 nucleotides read TGCGCCAGCAGCTGGGCTACGGGAGGGCCGGAAGAGACCCAGTACTTC.